This T cell receptor (beta chain) was captured in a study of T cells in tumors after PD-1 blockade. Background on the study: Each patient got pembrolizumab 200 mg every 3 weeks or cemiplimab 350 mg every 2 weeks. Daily vismodegib 150 mg continued in a subset of anti-PD-1-treated patients. General study findings and limits: Blood contained approximately 43% of the tumor's TCR clonotypes.

Sequenced by immunoSEQ multiplex PCR; TCRdb stores in-frame clones only, minus some. Of around 60,000 clones detected, about 80% appear once; the ten largest clones hold under 15%. Losses at the gene ends were 0 bases for V and 0 bases for J; bases not matched to a gene: 2. The V gene's germline CDR1 is SGHTS and CDR2 YDEGEE. The CDR3 length is 16 residues. As for this clone: Its antigen is unknown.

Input was about 616 ng to 6,500 ng of genomic DNA from tumor or blood. The sequences come from PBMCs, collected before anti-PD-1 treatment. J is TRBJ2-3 and V is TRBV5-8, with 9 bases that match TRBD2. The receptor comes from a human donor with basal cell carcinoma. CDR3 nucleotides: TGTGCCAGCAGCTTGGGAAGCGGGGGGAGCACAGATACGCAGTATTTT. It is translated as CASSLGSGGSTDTQYF.